Listed here are 4 T cell receptor beta chains from one sample, sequenced in a study of T cells expressing NK-cell markers. TCRdb re-analyzed the 5' RACE reads; it lists each CDR3 protein once, without DNA. The data show about 120,000 distinct CDR3 sequences, and the top ten clones hold less than 20%. The sequenced sample consisted of blood T cells: a sorted CD56 or NKG2C T cell subset, CD4+ or CD8+ T cells, or bulk PBMC T cells (not recorded which). These receptors were obtained from a woman between 18 and 69 years old in good health.

The CDR3 sequence: CASGTSGDNEQFF. This chain joins TRBV27 and TRBJ2-1; absent DNA, TCRdb's TRBD2 call cannot be checked. Germline lookup yields CDR1 MNHEY and CDR2 SMNVEV (reference sequence). This CDR3 is built from 13 residues.

The V and J genes are TRBV29-1 and TRBJ2-3; the D gene TCRdb calls, TRBD1, cannot be checked with no DNA. The CDR3 length is 14 residues. Germline assignment: CDR1 SQVTM and CDR2 ANQGSEA. This chain's CDR3 is CSVEGQGRADTQYF.

The chain links TRBV28 to TRBJ1-1; the TRBD1 assignment by TCRdb is unverifiable without DNA. The CDR3 spans 16 residues. Germline V gives CDR1 MDHEN, CDR2 SYDVKM. The CDR3 loop reads CASSQHRGGRKTEAFF.

The chain has TRBV28 and TRBJ1-5. This CDR3 has 13 amino acids. Germline V gives CDR1 MDHEN, CDR2 SYDVKM. The CDR3 loop reads CASSFQNNQPQHF.